This TCR beta chain was sequenced during a study of T cells after posttransplantation cyclophosphamide (dated by TCRdb to 2015 to 2016). Looking at the study overall: Using TRB sequencing, the study followed how the T cell repertoire reconstituted after myeloablative bone marrow transplantation in which posttransplantation cyclophosphamide served as GVHD prophylaxis. Because TRA and TRB clonality correlated tightly in fewer than ten samples, later TCR analyses were limited to TRB. In 3 patients, TRB sequencing was also performed on up to about 3 more blood samples taken 2 to 5.2 years after transplant, and in 4 patients, pretransplant blood was also TRB-sequenced. TRB sequencing was performed on blood from all 35 or so PTCy patients with 1-year posttransplant specimens. Public TRB sequences were compared against a database of over 3,500 sequences linked to responses to pathogens, tumor antigens, self-antigens and alloantigens. Samples from 35 to 45 PTCy-treated patients, along with samples from roughly 15 of their related bone marrow donors, underwent antigen receptor sequencing.

V is cut back by 0 bases and J by 5 bases, with 6 bases in the junction unmatched. CDR1 SGDLS and CDR2 YYNGEE were looked up in the germline V gene. The CDR3 spans 15 residues, from the cysteine through the phenylalanine. Of the read, only the CDR3 DNA is kept; its 45 bases are in frame from base 1. Genomic DNA was used for TRB sequencing, which was performed with the immunoSEQ assay at survey resolution or with the hsTCRB kit. The source study handled its data this way. The immunoSEQ software handled initial read processing, and the LymphoSeq R package was used for repertoire analyses. Clonality was computed as 1 minus normalized Shannon entropy; Gini coefficient was also calculated for each TRB dataset. To infer phenotypes in unsorted samples, TRB sequences from sorted subsets of the recipient or donor were mapped onto the unsorted samples of the same recipient. The table comes from immuneACCESS by way of TCRdb, which keeps in-frame sequences with V and J called. Part of the clones is missing from these tables; in studies checked, under half for an unresolved V gene and the rest for unknown reasons. The V and J calls and clone size were taken over from that table, and D and trimming were inferred from the DNA. This sample holds 10,000 to 15,000 clones; under 85% were observed only once. Jointly, the top ten make up over 0.65% of the sample.

On the day of marrow donation, related bone marrow donors gave peripheral blood samples. Mononuclear cells from peripheral blood and bone marrow were separated by Ficoll-Hypaque density centrifugation and then cryopreserved. FACS on a FACSAria II was used to sort CD4+ and CD8+ T cells, including the naive and memory subsets. About this clone: The specificity of this receptor is unknown. Base qualities are not provided; no much larger clone lies one nucleotide away.

General conclusions and limits of the study: Donor-recipient similarity was low at 1-2 months but increased during the first year, and donor CD8+ memory clones often dominated later blood repertoires. Across 45 patients, recipient CMV seropositivity and CMV reactivation were highly associated with TRB clonality; PTCy diversity was similar to CNI/methotrexate controls. The TRB repertoires of T cells infiltrating skin or the GI tract showed only limited overlap with the TRB repertoires found in blood.

The receptor chain draws on TRBV9 and TRBJ2-3, with 7 junctional bases fitting TRBD1. The clonotype originates from a man between 50 and 59 years old in good health, CMV-negative, and a related stem cell transplant donor. The sample consisted of memory CD4+ T cells sorted from PBMCs. The nucleotide sequence reads TGTGCCAGCAGCGTAGACAGGGGTTATATAGATACGCAGTATTTT. Translated, it reads CASSVDRGYIDTQYF. Full variable domain (CDR3 extended with the reference TRBV9 and TRBJ2-3 proteins): DSGVTQTPKHLITATGQRVTLRCSPRSGDLSVYWYQQSLDQGLQFLIQYYNGEERAKGNILERFSAQQFPDLHSELNLSSLELGDSALYFCASSVDRGYIDTQYFGPGTRLTVL.